The text below deals with one TCR beta chain. The primer mix had 60 Vbeta and 13 Jbeta primers. TCRdb keeps only in-frame clones here, not all; method: immunoSEQ multiplex PCR. The table lists 100,000 to 150,000 clones, over 70% of them singletons. V was clipped by 5 bases and J by 3 bases, with 8 bases between them. Germline loops: CDR1 MDHEN, CDR2 SYDVKM. The CDR3 is 12 residues long. This sample was included in a study of cytomegalovirus exposure and HLA in healthy donors. The sample consisted of PBMCs. The chain is built from TRBV28 and TRBJ2-7; D remains ambiguous. This receptor was taken from a woman between 45 and 60 years old in good health and CMV-seronegative. The CDR3 reads CASSGRRYEQYF. CDR3 DNA: TGTGCCAGCAGTGGCCGTCGCTACGAGCAGTACTTC.